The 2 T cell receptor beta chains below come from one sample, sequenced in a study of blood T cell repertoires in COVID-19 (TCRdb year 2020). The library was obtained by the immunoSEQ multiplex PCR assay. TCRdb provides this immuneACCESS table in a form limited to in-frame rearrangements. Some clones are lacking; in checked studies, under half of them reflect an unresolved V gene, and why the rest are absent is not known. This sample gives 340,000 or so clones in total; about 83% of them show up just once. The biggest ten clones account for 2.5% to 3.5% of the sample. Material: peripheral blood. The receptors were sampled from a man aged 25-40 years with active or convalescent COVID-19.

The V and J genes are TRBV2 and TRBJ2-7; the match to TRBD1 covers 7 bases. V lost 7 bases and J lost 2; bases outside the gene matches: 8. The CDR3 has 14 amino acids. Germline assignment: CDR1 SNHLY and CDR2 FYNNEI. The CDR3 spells CASMAGQATYEQYF. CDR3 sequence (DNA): TGTGCCAGCATGGCCGGACAGGCCACCTACGAGCAGTACTTC. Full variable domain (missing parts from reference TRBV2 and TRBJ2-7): EPEVTQTPSHQVTQMGQEVILRCVPISNHLYFYWYRQILGQKVEFLVSFYNNEISEKSEIFDDQFSVERPDGSNFTLKIRSTKLEDSAMYFCASMAGQATYEQYFGPGTRLTVT.

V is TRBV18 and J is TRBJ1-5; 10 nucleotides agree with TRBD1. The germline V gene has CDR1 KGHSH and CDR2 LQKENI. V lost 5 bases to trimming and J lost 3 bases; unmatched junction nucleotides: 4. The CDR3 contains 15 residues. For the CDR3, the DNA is TGTGCCAGCTCAGCGGGACAGGGGCCCAATCAGCCCCAGCATTTT. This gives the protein CASSAGQGPNQPQHF.